What follows are 20 T cell receptor beta chains derived from one specimen sequenced in a study of T cell changes during pregnancy in multiple sclerosis. The data were produced by immunoSEQ multiplex PCR, yet TCRdb's version contains in-frame clones alone and is incomplete. Of about 64,000 clones listed, around nine tenths are singletons. The sample here was peripheral blood, taken in the second trimester of pregnancy. Receptors originate from a female donor with multiple sclerosis, enrolled in a pregnancy study.

V is TRBV4-1 and J is TRBJ2-5; 7 nucleotides agree with TRBD2. Germline-derived CDR1 and CDR2 are MGHRA and YSYEKL. CDR3 size: 12 residues. J was trimmed by 5 bases and V by 8 bases; bases with no gene match: 5. The CDR3: CASRGEGETQYF. CDR3 nucleotide sequence: TGCGCCAGCCGCGGGGAGGGCGAGACCCAGTACTTC.

This sequence joins TRBV7-2 and TRBJ1-2; a possible D gene is TRBD1 (5 bases). Trimming shortened V by 3 bases and J by 3 bases, and 11 bases separated the two germline ends. The CDR3 extends over 14 amino acids. In germline, CDR1 is SGHTA, CDR2 FQGNSA. The CDR3 region is CASSLGRVDYGYTF. The DNA for the CDR3 is TGTGCCAGCAGCTTGGGCAGGGTCGACTATGGCTACACCTTC.

This chain uses TRBV28 with TRBJ2-1, with 7 bases that match TRBD1. Unmatched junction bases numbered 12, after V lost 8 bases and J lost 5 bases. CDR3 length: 15 residues. Germline V gives CDR1 MDHEN, CDR2 SYDVKM. The CDR3 reads CASLTLGTAHNEQFF. CDR3 DNA sequence: TGTGCCAGCCTTACCCTCGGGACAGCCCACAATGAGCAGTTCTTC.

This clone was observed a handful of times. The V and J genes are TRBV5-4 and TRBJ1-1; D is uncertain. V lost 4 bases to trimming and J lost 3 bases, with 7 bases between them. The CDR3 runs 12 residues. The germline CDR1 and CDR2 sequences are SGHNT and YYREEE (reference sequence). DNA for the CDR3: TGTGCCAGCAGCGCCACTGACACTGAAGCTTTCTTT. It encodes CASSATDTEAFF.

The CDR3 coding sequence is TGTGCCAGCAGCCAGGGACTAGCGGGACCCACCTACGAGCAGTACTTC. The encoded protein is CASSQGLAGPTYEQYF. The rearrangement joins TRBV7-2 to TRBJ2-7; 13 bases are a match to TRBD2. The CDR3 consists of 16 residues. The germline V gene encodes CDR1 SGHTA and CDR2 FQGNSA. Trimming at V came to 5 bases and at J to 2 bases, leaving 6 bases not matched to a gene.

The V and J genes are TRBV9 and TRBJ2-7; TRBD2 is a possible D gene (5 bases). The ends were cut back, 2 bases at V and 0 bases at J, with 9 bases in the middle. From germline, CDR1 is SGDLS and CDR2 YYNGEE. The CDR3 is 14 amino acids. The CDR3 DNA reads as TGTGCCAGCAGCGTTCAGGAGGTCTCCTACGAGCAGTACTTC. Translating it yields CASSVQEVSYEQYF.

Details on this clone: In the same sample, other DNA sequences code for this CDR3. The rearrangement links TRBV5-1 to TRBJ2-5, with D maybe TRBD1 (5 bases). Between the trimmed V and J ends, which lost 4 bases and 4 bases, there was a span of 14 bases. The CDR3 spans 14 residues. The germline CDR1 and CDR2 sequences are SGHRS and YFSETQ. In nucleotides, the CDR3 is TGCGCCAGCAGCCTAGTCAGGGAAGGAGAGACCCAGTACTTC. This encodes CASSLVREGETQYF.

The V call is TRBV29-1, the J call TRBJ2-3; D is undetermined. The germline V gene encodes CDR1 SQVTM and CDR2 ANQGSEA. V shed 5 bases and J shed 0 bases, with 9 bases lying between them. The CDR3 is made up of 13 amino acids. The CDR3 reads CSVITSSTDTQYF. As DNA, the CDR3 is TGCAGCGTTATAACATCTAGCACAGATACGCAGTATTTT.

This sequence joins TRBV21-1 and TRBJ1-1; the table's D call, TRBD1, has no DNA check behind it. TRBV21-1 is a recognized pseudogene. The length of the CDR3 is 16 residues. The DNA for the CDR3 is TGTGCCAGCAGCCACGGGACAGGGTCTCCTACCACTGAAGCTTTCTTT. It specifies CASSHGTGSPTTEAFF.

V is TRBV7-9 and J is TRBJ2-1; 8 bases agree with TRBD1. The CDR3 sequence is 15 residues long. Germline V gives CDR1 SEHNR, CDR2 FQNEAQ (reference sequence). The junction had 4 bases not matched to a gene; V was cut back by 2 bases and J by 4 bases. The CDR3 here is CASSLSGGQYNEQFF. The CDR3 bases are TGTGCCAGCAGCTTATCAGGGGGCCAGTACAATGAGCAGTTCTTC.

The chain combines TRBV5-1 with TRBJ2-5, with a weak D call TRBD1 (9 bases). Between the trimmed V and J ends, which lost 6 bases and 4 bases, there was a span of 16 bases. The CDR3 totals 14 residues. In germline, CDR1 is SGHRS, CDR2 YFSETQ. CDR3 bases: TGCGCCAGCACGGGAGGGACAGGGCGAGAGACCCAGTACTTC. It codes for CASTGGTGRETQYF.

This clone was seen a handful of times. CDR3 sequence: CTKDQKGTGGHTEAFF. For the CDR3, the DNA is TGCACCAAAGACCAAAAGGGGACAGGGGGTCACACTGAAGCTTTCTTT. J is TRBJ1-1 and V is TRBV1; the table calls TRBD1, which could not be checked here. TRBV1 is shown as a pseudogene. This CDR3 has 16 residues.

The chain recombines TRBV25-1 with TRBJ1-1, with TRBD1 matching over 10 bases. The V gene's germline CDR1 is MGHDK and CDR2 SYGVNS. CDR3 length: 13 amino acids. The junction had 2 bases not matched to a gene; V was cut back by 6 bases and J by 4 bases. In DNA, the CDR3 is TGTGCCAGCAGGGGACAGGGGAGCACTGAAGCTTTCTTT. Protein sequence: CASRGQGSTEAFF.

V is TRBV5-1 and J is TRBJ2-2; 9 bases line up with TRBD1. Germline lookup yields CDR1 SGHRS and CDR2 YFSETQ. V lost 2 bases, J lost 6 bases, and 5 bases stayed unmatched. The length of the CDR3 is 15 residues. This CDR3 is CASSFRTGEAGELFF. As DNA, the CDR3 is TGCGCCAGCAGCTTCAGGACAGGGGAGGCCGGGGAGCTGTTTTTT.

The chain carries TRBV11-2 and TRBJ2-7; 9 positions match TRBD2. Germline V gives CDR1 SGHAT, CDR2 FQNNGV. This CDR3 has 17 residues. V lost 0 bases to trimming and J lost 0 bases; unmatched junction nucleotides: 6. The CDR3 loop is CASSLDGGSGSSYEQYF. The CDR3 coding sequence is TGTGCCAGCAGCTTAGATGGGGGTAGCGGGAGCTCCTACGAGCAGTACTTC.

This chain uses TRBV5-1 with TRBJ2-5; tentatively, D is TRBD2 (5 bases). Germline assignment: CDR1 SGHRS and CDR2 YFSETQ. Trimming shortened V by 0 bases and J by 4 bases, and 7 bases separated the two germline ends. The CDR3 runs to 13 residues. CDR3 amino acids: CASSLGGVETQYF. The CDR3 coding sequence is TGCGCCAGCAGCTTGGGGGGAGTAGAGACCCAGTACTTC.

The DNA of the CDR3 is TGTGCCAGCATCCAACAGACAGGGGCAGCTTACGAGCAGTACTTC. This encodes CASIQQTGAAYEQYF. The rearrangement uses TRBV28 and TRBJ2-7; 8 bases agree with TRBD1. CDR1 is MDHEN, CDR2 SYDVKM, per germline. The CDR3 consists of 15 residues. Trimming cost V 7 bases and J 4 bases; bases outside gene matches: 12. The variable domain in full, with the rest retrieved from reference TRBV28 and TRBJ2-7, is DVKVTQSSRYLVKRTGEKVFLECVQDMDHENMFWYRQDPGLGLRLIYFSYDVKMKEKGDIPEGYSVSREKKERFSLILESASTNQTSMYLCASIQQTGAAYEQYFGPGTRLTVT.

J is TRBJ2-3 and V is TRBV9; 9 nucleotides agree with TRBD2. CDR3 length: 14 amino acids. Germline CDR1 and CDR2: SGDLS and YYNGEE. V lost 4 bases to trimming and J lost 1 base; unmatched junction nucleotides: 1. The CDR3 region has the DNA TGTGCCAGCAGCTTAGCGGGGGGCACAGATACGCAGTATTTT. Encoded protein: CASSLAGGTDTQYF.

V gene TRBV18 combines with J gene TRBJ2-3; 10 bases align to TRBD2. The junction had 0 bases not matched to a gene; V was cut back by 0 bases and J by 6 bases. The germline gives CDR1 KGHSH, CDR2 LQKENI. The CDR3 consists of 14 residues. The DNA for the CDR3 is TGTGCCAGCTCACCACCGGGACTAGCGGATACGCAGTATTTT. The encoded protein is CASSPPGLADTQYF.

The chain recombines TRBV5-6 with TRBJ1-4; the match to TRBD1 covers 7 bases. Germline lookup yields CDR1 SGHDT and CDR2 YYEEEE. This CDR3 has 16 residues. V lost 1 base to trimming and J lost 8 bases; unmatched junction nucleotides: 11. The CDR3 DNA reads as TGTGCCAGCAGCTTGTATGGAACAGGGGTGGACGAAAAACTGTTTTTT. It encodes CASSLYGTGVDEKLFF.